The rows below give T cell receptor beta chains drawn from one sample of a study of blood T cell repertoires in COVID-19. Produced via immunoSEQ multiplex PCR; TCRdb's table is partial and in-frame only. Of 300,000 or so clones in the sample, around 87% are singletons; the top ten hold 1.3%. The sample taken for sequencing was peripheral blood. The receptors were gathered from a man aged 70 or older with acute or convalescent COVID-19. Both conserved end residues are part of each CDR3. A D gene is named only where the DNA matches it firmly. Clone size is given for some rows only: seen once, a few or many times, or a class if the clone is expanded.

D gene: TRBD1
clone size: NA
V gene: TRBV7-2
J gene: TRBJ2-1
CDR3 protein: CASNRDRGKQFF
CDR3 DNA: TGTGCCAGCAACAGGGACAGGGGGAAGCAGTTCTTC

D gene: TRBD1
clone size: NA
V gene: TRBV2
J gene: TRBJ1-5
CDR3 protein: CASSERTGLQPQHF
CDR3 DNA: TGTGCCAGCAGTGAAAGGACAGGGCTTCAGCCCCAGCATTTT

D gene: TRBD1
clone size: NA
V gene: TRBV7-6
J gene: TRBJ1-2
CDR3 protein: CASSPTGVGGYTF
CDR3 DNA: TGTGCCAGCAGCCCGACAGGGGTTGGGGGCTACACCTTC

D gene: TRBD2
clone size: NA
V gene: TRBV28
J gene: TRBJ2-7
CDR3 protein: CASSTTSDDEQYF
CDR3 DNA: TGTGCCAGCAGTACGACTAGCGATGACGAGCAGTACTTC

D gene: NA
clone size: NA
V gene: TRBV5-6
J gene: TRBJ1-2
CDR3 protein: CASSLVRGDYGYTF
CDR3 DNA: TGTGCCAGCAGCTTGGTGCGGGGGGACTATGGCTACACCTTC

D gene: NA
clone size: NA
V gene: TRBV20-1
J gene: TRBJ2-1
CDR3 protein: CSASSLAFYNEQFF
CDR3 DNA: TGCAGTGCTAGTAGCCTAGCGTTCTACAATGAGCAGTTCTTC

D gene: NA
clone size: NA
V gene: TRBV27
J gene: TRBJ2-6
CDR3 protein: CASSSQGGSSSGANVLTF
CDR3 DNA: TGTGCCAGCAGTTCCCAGGGGGGCAGTAGCTCTGGGGCCAACGTCCTGACTTTC

D gene: NA
clone size: NA
V gene: TRBV4-1
J gene: TRBJ2-2
CDR3 protein: CASSQAPHTGELFF
CDR3 DNA: TGCGCCAGCAGCCAAGCCCCTCACACCGGGGAGCTGTTTTTT

D gene: TRBD2
clone size: NA
V gene: TRBV7-2
J gene: TRBJ2-1
CDR3 protein: CASSFLHTSAYEQFF
CDR3 DNA: TGTGCCAGCAGCTTCCTACATACTAGCGCGTATGAGCAGTTCTTC

D gene: NA
clone size: once
V gene: TRBV14
J gene: TRBJ1-5
CDR3 protein: CASSQVVFWGFLIRGAGPEQPQHF
CDR3 DNA: TGTGCCAGCAGCCAAGTTGTCTTTTGGGGCTTTCTAATTAGAGGGGCGGGGCCGGAACAGCCCCAGCATTTT

D gene: NA
clone size: once
V gene: TRBV30
J gene: TRBJ2-5
CDR3 protein: CAWSKGVLEETQYF
CDR3 DNA: TGTGCCTGGAGTAAAGGGGTTTTGGAAGAGACCCAGTACTTC

D gene: TRBD2
clone size: NA
V gene: TRBV10-1
J gene: TRBJ2-1
CDR3 protein: CASERDPSYNEQFF
CDR3 DNA: TGCGCCAGCGAGCGGGATCCGTCCTACAATGAGCAGTTCTTC

D gene: NA
clone size: NA
V gene: TRBV2
J gene: TRBJ1-4
CDR3 protein: CASSAGTTNEKLFF
CDR3 DNA: TGTGCCAGCAGTGCAGGGACAACTAATGAAAAACTGTTTTTT

D gene: TRBD1
clone size: NA
V gene: TRBV4-2
J gene: TRBJ2-7
CDR3 protein: CASSQEGTVDSYEQYF
CDR3 DNA: TGTGCCAGCAGCCAAGAAGGGACAGTCGACTCCTACGAGCAGTACTTC

D gene: TRBD2
clone size: once
V gene: TRBV28
J gene: TRBJ2-7
CDR3 protein: CASSSTGTSYEQYF
CDR3 DNA: TGTGCCAGCAGTAGCACCGGGACTAGCTACGAGCAGTACTTC

D gene: NA
clone size: NA
V gene: TRBV28
J gene: TRBJ2-7
CDR3 protein: CASSLRAGPRGREQYF
CDR3 DNA: TGTGCCAGCAGTTTGCGCGCGGGACCCAGGGGGAGGGAGCAGTACTTC

D gene: TRBD1
clone size: NA
V gene: TRBV19
J gene: TRBJ1-4
CDR3 protein: CASSVPHRGDGTNEKLFF
CDR3 DNA: TGTGCCAGTAGTGTACCCCACAGGGGAGATGGCACTAATGAAAAACTGTTTTTT

D gene: TRBD1
clone size: NA
V gene: TRBV6-6
J gene: TRBJ1-1
CDR3 protein: CASSYPGTASPAFF
CDR3 DNA: TGTGCCAGCAGTTACCCCGGGACAGCCTCGCCGGCTTTCTTT

D gene: NA
clone size: NA
V gene: TRBV2
J gene: TRBJ1-2
CDR3 protein: CASRADRNFNYGYTF
CDR3 DNA: TGTGCCAGCAGGGCGGACAGAAACTTTAACTATGGCTACACCTTC

D gene: NA
clone size: NA
V gene: TRBV3-1/TRBV3-2
J gene: TRBJ1-3
CDR3 protein: CASSQEGSGNTIYF
CDR3 DNA: TGTGCCAGCAGCCAGGAGGGTTCTGGAAACACCATATATTTT

D gene: TRBD1
clone size: NA
V gene: TRBV27
J gene: TRBJ2-1
CDR3 protein: CASSRDRGSYNEQFF
CDR3 DNA: TGTGCCAGCAGCAGAGACAGGGGTTCTTACAATGAGCAGTTCTTC

D gene: TRBD1
clone size: once
V gene: TRBV24-1
J gene: TRBJ1-5
CDR3 protein: CATSEGGQGANQPQHF
CDR3 DNA: TGTGCCACCAGTGAGGGCGGACAGGGGGCAAATCAGCCCCAGCATTTT

D gene: NA
clone size: NA
V gene: TRBV21-1
J gene: TRBJ1-2
CDR3 protein: CASSTGQGTGYTF
CDR3 DNA: TGTGCCAGCAGCACGGGACAGGGGACTGGCTACACCTTC

D gene: NA
clone size: NA
V gene: TRBV7-9
J gene: TRBJ1-1
CDR3 protein: CASSSSGRRLNTEAFF
CDR3 DNA: TGTGCCAGCAGCTCCAGCGGGAGGCGACTGAACACTGAAGCTTTCTTT

D gene: TRBD1
clone size: NA
V gene: TRBV7-2
J gene: TRBJ2-5
CDR3 protein: CASSNHRGQGETQYF
CDR3 DNA: TGTGCCAGCAGCAACCACAGGGGGCAAGGCGAGACCCAGTACTTC

D gene: TRBD1
clone size: few
V gene: TRBV4-3
J gene: TRBJ1-2
CDR3 protein: CASSPHITGGGYGYTF
CDR3 DNA: TGCGCCAGCAGCCCGCATATTACAGGGGGCGGCTATGGCTACACCTTC

D gene: NA
clone size: NA
V gene: TRBV9
J gene: TRBJ2-2
CDR3 protein: CASSVEELPNLGELFF
CDR3 DNA: TGTGCCAGCAGCGTAGAAGAACTCCCCAACCTCGGGGAGCTGTTTTTT

D gene: TRBD1
clone size: NA
V gene: TRBV11-3
J gene: TRBJ1-1
CDR3 protein: CASSLGTGGERGSGAFF
CDR3 DNA: TGTGCCAGCAGCTTAGGGACAGGGGGCGAGCGAGGTAGTGGAGCTTTCTTT